Following are 25 T cell receptor beta chains from one sample sequenced in a study of blood T cell repertoires in COVID-19. The protocol was immunoSEQ multiplex PCR, while the TCRdb copy is restricted to in-frame clones and leaves out a portion. The table records 150,000 to 200,000 clones, around nine tenths of them present only once. The sample was peripheral blood. These receptors all come from a man between 70 and 80 years old with active or convalescent COVID-19.

This clone appeared a single time. The chain links TRBV5-5 to TRBJ2-7, with a possible D match to TRBD2 (5 bases). This CDR3 has 12 residues. The V end was cut by 1 base, the J end by 6 bases, with 8 bases between. Germline CDR1 and CDR2: SGHKS and YYEKEE (reference sequence). CDR3 region: CASSLSGFEQYF. The DNA for the CDR3 is TGTGCCAGCAGCTTGTCGGGGTTCGAGCAGTACTTC.

This clone was counted once. The rearrangement uses TRBV28 and TRBJ1-2; D is unclear. Germline V gene data show CDR1 as MDHEN and CDR2 as SYDVKM. V lost 2 bases to trimming and J lost 8 bases, with 12 bases between them. The CDR3 contains 13 residues. The CDR3 nucleotides are TGTGCCAGCAGTTTAGGTCTTAATCGGGGCTACACCTTC. Translation: CASSLGLNRGYTF.

The chain couples TRBV7-2 to TRBJ1-5; 8 nucleotides agree with TRBD1. The CDR3 consists of 15 residues. J gave up 3 bases and V 2 bases, and 3 bases lay outside the gene matches. Germline V gene lookup returns CDR1 SGHTA and CDR2 FQGNSA. This chain's CDR3 is CASSLRQGINQPQHF. The CDR3 coding sequence is TGTGCCAGCAGCTTACGACAGGGGATCAATCAGCCCCAGCATTTT.

The chain uses TRBV6-6 and TRBJ1-1, with 7 bases aligning to TRBD1. After removal of 6 bases from V and 0 bases from J, the junction contained 7 bases not matched to a gene. CDR3 size: 15 residues. Germline values: CDR1 MNHNY, CDR2 SVGAGI (reference sequence). The CDR3 region has the DNA TGTGCCAGCAGCCTGGGACAGCACATGAACACTGAAGCTTTCTTT. Translating it yields CASSLGQHMNTEAFF.

Only one count was recorded for this clone. This chain links TRBV11-2 with TRBJ1-3; D unclear. CDR3 length equals 14 residues. Trimming removed 5 bases at V and 10 bases at J, with 18 bases between. CDR1 SGHAT and CDR2 FQNNGV come from the germline V gene. The CDR3 loop is CASSPGRSRITIYF. The CDR3 nucleotides are TGTGCCAGCAGCCCGGGTCGGTCTAGGATAACCATATATTTT.

V and J are TRBV6-5 and TRBJ1-2; perhaps TRBD1 as D (5 bases). The V gene's germline CDR1 is MNHEY and CDR2 SVGAGI. V was shortened by 7 bases and J by 2 bases, with 17 bases between the two germline ends. The CDR3 consists of 15 residues. CDR3 coding DNA: TGTGCCAGCAAACTACGTTTGGGGGGAAACTATGGCTACACCTTC. Amino acids: CASKLRLGGNYGYTF.

The V call is TRBV6-1, the J call TRBJ1-2; D ambiguous. CDR1 MNHNS and CDR2 SASEGT come from the germline V gene. Trimming removed 1 base from V and 7 bases from J, with 22 bases in between. The CDR3 consists of 17 residues. CDR3 coding DNA: TGTGCCAGCAGTGAAGGTCGGGGAAGGAGCTCCCTAGGTGGCTACACCTTC. Translated, it gives CASSEGRGRSSLGGYTF.

As DNA, the CDR3 is TGCGCCAGCAGCCCAACAGGGGGCTCTAATGAAAAACTGTTTTTT. Encoded protein: CASSPTGGSNEKLFF. V and J are TRBV4-3 and TRBJ1-4; 9 bases fit TRBD1. After removal of 4 bases from V and 3 bases from J, the junction contained 3 bases not matched to a gene. The CDR3 runs to 15 residues. Germline values: CDR1 LGHNA, CDR2 YSLEER.

In its sample, this clone was seen once. One end of the junction fails to match germline, which may point to a read error. The chain is built from TRBV7-7 and TRBJ2-3; D ambiguous. CDR3 size: 14 residues. Germline CDR1 is SSHAT and CDR2 is FNYEAQ (reference sequence). The CDR3 DNA reads as TGTGCTAGCAGCATCTCCGGCTCCGGGGATACGCAGTATTTT. Its translation: CASSISGSGDTQYF.

The chain carries TRBV30 and TRBJ2-1; D is perhaps TRBD2 (6 bases). This CDR3 is built from 15 residues. CDR1 and CDR2 from the germline V gene are GTSNPN and SVGIG (reference sequence). Trimming removed 1 base from V and 4 bases from J, with 14 bases in between. This chain's CDR3 is CAWSGGVPIYNEQFF. Written as DNA, the CDR3 is TGTGCCTGGAGTGGCGGGGTACCAATTTACAATGAGCAGTTCTTC. Full variable domain (rest looked up from reference TRBV30 and TRBJ2-1): SQTIHQWPATLVQPVGSPLSLECTVEGTSNPNLYWYRQAAGRGLQLLFYSVGIGQISSEVPQNLSASRPQDRQFILSSKKLLLSDSGFYLCAWSGGVPIYNEQFFGPGTRLTVL.

CDR3 coding DNA: TGCGCCAGCAGGCCAGGGGGCAGGGGCTATGGCTACACCTTC. Translating gives CASRPGGRGYGYTF. The rearrangement joins TRBV5-1 to TRBJ1-2, with 8 bases fitting TRBD1. The CDR3 length is 14 residues. The germline V gene encodes CDR1 SGHRS and CDR2 YFSETQ. V lost 5 bases, J lost 4 bases, and 7 bases stayed unmatched.

The chain is built from TRBV12-3 or TRBV12-4 and TRBJ2-7; TRBD2 matches 7 bases. CDR3 length equals 13 residues. Unmatched junction bases numbered 7, after V lost 8 bases and J lost 3 bases. This CDR3 reads CASGRDQIYEQYF. CDR3 DNA: TGTGCCAGCGGGAGGGACCAGATCTACGAGCAGTACTTC.

J is TRBJ2-7 and V is TRBV5-1; 11 nucleotides agree with TRBD1. The germline CDR1 and CDR2 sequences are SGHRS and YFSETQ. J gave up 2 bases and V 8 bases, and 9 bases lay outside the gene matches. This CDR3 has 15 residues. The CDR3 nucleotides read TGCGCCAGTCACTGTCCGGGACAGGGGGCCTACGAGCAGTACTTC. Its protein is CASHCPGQGAYEQYF.

This rearrangement joins TRBV6-5 to TRBJ2-4; tentatively, D is TRBD1 (5 bases). The CDR3 sequence is 13 residues long. Looked up from germline, CDR1 is MNHEY and CDR2 is SVGAGI. With 6 bases removed from V and 1 base from J, the gap between germline ends came to 7 bases. CDR3 loop: CASRDTAKNIQYF. The DNA for the CDR3 is TGTGCCAGCAGGGACACGGCCAAAAACATTCAGTACTTC.

This chain links TRBV19 with TRBJ2-2; D is possibly TRBD2 (6 bases). This CDR3 contains 15 residues. V was cut by 3 bases and J by 5 bases, with 13 bases left in between. The germline gives CDR1 LNHDA, CDR2 SQIVND (reference sequence). CDR3 sequence reads: CASSIEGLSTGELFF. DNA for the CDR3: TGTGCCAGTAGTATCGAGGGACTTTCGACCGGGGAGCTGTTTTTT.

This clone was counted a single time. The chain combines TRBV6-5 with TRBJ1-2, with 8 nucleotides matching TRBD1. The V gene's germline CDR1 is MNHEY and CDR2 SVGAGI. This CDR3 region has 14 residues. Trimming cost V 6 bases and J 4 bases; bases outside gene matches: 7. CDR3 coding DNA: TGTGCCAGCAGACCCTCGACAGGGGCCTATGGCTACACCTTC. The encoded protein is CASRPSTGAYGYTF.

The chain couples TRBV2 to TRBJ2-2; TRBD2 agrees at 8 bases. V lost 5 bases and J lost 2; bases outside the gene matches: 7. This CDR3 is 16 amino acids long. Germline loops: CDR1 SNHLY, CDR2 FYNNEI. The CDR3 region has the DNA TGTGCCAGCAGTATGAGCGGGGGACTTAACACCGGGGAGCTGTTTTTT. It encodes CASSMSGGLNTGELFF.

The gene calls are TRBV5-6 and TRBJ2-3, with 13 positions matching TRBD2. Germline V gene data show CDR1 as SGHDT and CDR2 as YYEEEE. This CDR3 contains 19 residues. V shed 4 bases and J 0 bases; nucleotides not matched to a gene: 11. In DNA form, the CDR3 reads TGTGCCAGCAGCGGACTCCGGACTAGCGGGAGAGCTAGCACAGATACGCAGTATTTT. This translates into CASSGLRTSGRASTDTQYF.

The gene calls are TRBV9 and TRBJ2-3; the D gene is possibly TRBD1 (6 bases). Trimming stripped 0 bases from V and 8 bases from J, with 10 bases between. CDR1 is SGDLS, CDR2 YYNGEE, per germline. The CDR3 consists of 13 residues. CDR3 in amino acids: CASSVGQGSTQYF. DNA for the CDR3: TGTGCCAGCAGCGTAGGGCAGGGGAGTACGCAGTATTTT.

The chain is built from TRBV28 and TRBJ1-6, with D possibly matching TRBD1 (6 bases). The CDR3 is 15 residues long. Between the trimmed V and J ends, which lost 5 bases and 6 bases, there was a span of 14 bases. Germline assignment: CDR1 MDHEN and CDR2 SYDVKM. This CDR3 is CASSVQGFFNSPLHF. CDR3 sequence (DNA): TGTGCCAGCAGTGTACAGGGTTTCTTTAATTCACCCCTCCACTTT. The full variable domain, completed using reference TRBV28 and TRBJ1-6, is DVKVTQSSRYLVKRTGEKVFLECVQDMDHENMFWYRQDPGLGLRLIYFSYDVKMKEKGDIPEGYSVSREKKERFSLILESASTNQTSMYLCASSVQGFFNSPLHFGNGTRLTVT.

This clone was counted once. The rearrangement links TRBV6-5 to TRBJ2-7, with D possibly being TRBD2 (6 bases). The CDR3 is made up of 16 amino acids. The germline V and J ends were trimmed by 4 bases and 4 bases, with 20 bases remaining between them. Germline CDR1 MNHEY, CDR2 SVGAGI. The CDR3 is CASSLSGPPGAYEQYF. DNA of the CDR3: TGTGCCAGCAGTTTGTCAGGACCCCCGGGAGCTTACGAGCAGTACTTC.

The chain joins TRBV11-2 to TRBJ2-2, with 7 bases identical to TRBD2. V gave up 1 base and J gave up 4 bases; unmatched junction bases: 3. Germline V gene data show CDR1 as SGHAT and CDR2 as FQNNGV. CDR3 size: 15 residues. CDR3 protein: CASSLGTRTTGELFF. As DNA, the CDR3 is TGTGCCAGCAGCTTAGGGACTAGGACCACCGGGGAGCTGTTTTTT. The complete variable domain, with remaining parts taken from reference TRBV11-2 and TRBJ2-2, reads EAGVAQSPRYKIIEKRQSVAFWCNPISGHATLYWYQQILGQGPKLLIQFQNNGVVDDSQLPKDRFSAERLKGVDSTLKIQPAKLEDSAVYLCASSLGTRTTGELFFGEGSRLTVL.

The J gene is TRBJ2-7, the V gene TRBV25-1, with 8 bases that match TRBD2. J gave up 7 bases and V 4 bases, and 9 bases lay outside the gene matches. The CDR3 has 14 residues. The germline gives CDR1 MGHDK, CDR2 SYGVNS. CDR3: CASSGPSGLGEQYF. The CDR3, as DNA: TGTGCCAGCAGTGGTCCTAGCGGGTTAGGGGAGCAGTACTTC.

V gene TRBV19 combines with J gene TRBJ2-5; 7 positions agree with TRBD1. The CDR3 runs to 15 residues. Trimming cost V 3 bases and J 7 bases; bases outside gene matches: 11. Per germline, CDR1 LNHDA and CDR2 SQIVND (reference sequence). The CDR3 here is CASSIPGQVLATQYF. CDR3 coding DNA: TGTGCCAGTAGTATCCCCGGACAGGTTCTGGCGACCCAGTACTTC. The full variable domain, with the rest looked up from reference TRBV19 and TRBJ2-5, is DGGITQSPKYLFRKEGQNVTLSCEQNLNHDAMYWYRQDPGQGLRLIYYSQIVNDFQKGDIAEGYSVSREKKESFPLTVTSAQKNPTAFYLCASSIPGQVLATQYFGPGTRLLVL.

The CDR3 DNA reads TGTGCCAGCTCACTCCTCGTGAACAGGGTCTCTGGAAACACCATATATTTT. Protein: CASSLLVNRVSGNTIYF. The chain carries TRBV18 and TRBJ1-3; TRBD1 might be the D (6 bases). The CDR3 runs 17 residues. CDR1 and CDR2 (germline): KGHSH, LQKENI. V gave up 4 bases and J gave up 0 bases, with 16 bases separating them.